This T cell receptor beta chain was retrieved from a study of blood T cell repertoires in COVID-19. The wider study: Both acute and convalescent COVID-19 samples were obtained from the United States, Italy and Spain.

Under the authors' procedure: Estimation of nucleated cell counts relied on the amplification of reference gene primers. Clones were read by immunoSEQ multiplex PCR, and TCRdb kept only the in-frame ones, dropping some. The DNA was the basis for D and trimming; V, J and clone size are from that table. The profile covers roughly 300,000 clones, with around nine tenths appearing a single time and roughly 1.1% taken by the ten largest. The CDR3 extends over 11 amino acids. V shed 4 bases and J shed 3 bases, with 3 bases lying between them. Germline V gives CDR1 KGHDR, CDR2 SFDVKD. This receptor was taken from a woman between 25 and 40 years old who had recovered from COVID-19. Material for sequencing was PBMCs or T cells enriched from blood (not recorded which). The chain uses TRBV24-1 and TRBJ2-7; the D is unclear. This CDR3 reads CATSDFYEQYF. In nucleotides, the CDR3 is TGTGCCACCAGTGACTTCTACGAGCAGTACTTC.